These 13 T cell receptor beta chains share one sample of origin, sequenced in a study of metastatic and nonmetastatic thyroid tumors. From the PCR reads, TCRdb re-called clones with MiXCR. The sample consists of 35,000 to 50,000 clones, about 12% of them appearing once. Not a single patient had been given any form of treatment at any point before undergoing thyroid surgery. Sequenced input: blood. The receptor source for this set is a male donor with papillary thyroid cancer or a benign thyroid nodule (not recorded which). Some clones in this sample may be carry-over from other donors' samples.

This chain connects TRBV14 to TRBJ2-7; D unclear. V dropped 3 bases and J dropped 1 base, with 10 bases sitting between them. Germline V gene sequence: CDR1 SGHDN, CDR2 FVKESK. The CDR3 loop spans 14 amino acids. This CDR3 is CASSQDQISYEQYF. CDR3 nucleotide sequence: TGTGCCAGCAGCCAGGACCAGATATCCTACGAGCAGTACTTC.

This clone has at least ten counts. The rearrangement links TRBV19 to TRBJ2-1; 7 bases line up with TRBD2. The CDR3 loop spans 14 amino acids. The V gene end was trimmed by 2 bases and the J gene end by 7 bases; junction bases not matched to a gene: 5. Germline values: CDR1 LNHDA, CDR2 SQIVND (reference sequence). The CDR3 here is CASSITGGGNEQFF. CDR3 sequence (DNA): TGTGCCAGTAGTATAACGGGAGGTGGGAATGAGCAGTTCTTC.

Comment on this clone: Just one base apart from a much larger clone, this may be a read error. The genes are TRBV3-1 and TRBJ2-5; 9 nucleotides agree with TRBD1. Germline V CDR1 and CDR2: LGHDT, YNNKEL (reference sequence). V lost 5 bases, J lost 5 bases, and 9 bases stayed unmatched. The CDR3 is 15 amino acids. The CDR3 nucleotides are TGTGCCAGCAGCGCGGGACAGGGTCCAGGGGAGACCCAGTACTTC. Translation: CASSAGQGPGETQYF.

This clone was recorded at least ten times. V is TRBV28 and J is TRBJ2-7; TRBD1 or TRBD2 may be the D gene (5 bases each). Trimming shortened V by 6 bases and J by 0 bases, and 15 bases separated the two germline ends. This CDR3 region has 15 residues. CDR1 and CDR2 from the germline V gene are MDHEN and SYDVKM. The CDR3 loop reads CASSRVRAGSYEQYF. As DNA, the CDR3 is TGTGCCAGCAGCAGGGTGCGGGCAGGCTCCTACGAGCAGTACTTC.

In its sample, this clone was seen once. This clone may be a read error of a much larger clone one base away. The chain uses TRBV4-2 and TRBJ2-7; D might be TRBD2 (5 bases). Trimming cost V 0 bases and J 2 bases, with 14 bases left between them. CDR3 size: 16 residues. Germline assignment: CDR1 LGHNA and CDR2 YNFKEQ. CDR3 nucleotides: TGTGCCAGCAGCCAAGATCTGAATAGCGACGCCTACGAGCAGTACTTC. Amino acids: CASSQDLNSDAYEQYF.

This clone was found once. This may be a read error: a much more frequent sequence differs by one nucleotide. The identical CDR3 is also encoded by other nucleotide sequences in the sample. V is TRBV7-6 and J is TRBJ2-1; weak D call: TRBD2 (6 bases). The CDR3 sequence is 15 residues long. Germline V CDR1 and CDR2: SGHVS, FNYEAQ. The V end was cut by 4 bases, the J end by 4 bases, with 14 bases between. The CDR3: CASSSGLARYNEQFF. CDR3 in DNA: TGTGCCAGCAGCTCGGGGCTAGCGAGATACAATGAGCAGTTCTTC.

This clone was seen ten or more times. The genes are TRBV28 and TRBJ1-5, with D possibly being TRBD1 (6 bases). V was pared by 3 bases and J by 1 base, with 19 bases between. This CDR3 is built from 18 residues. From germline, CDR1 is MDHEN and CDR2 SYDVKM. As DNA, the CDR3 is TGTGCCAGCAGTTTCTCAGTGTGGGGGCCGAGGAGCAATCAGCCCCAGCATTTT. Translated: CASSFSVWGPRSNQPQHF.

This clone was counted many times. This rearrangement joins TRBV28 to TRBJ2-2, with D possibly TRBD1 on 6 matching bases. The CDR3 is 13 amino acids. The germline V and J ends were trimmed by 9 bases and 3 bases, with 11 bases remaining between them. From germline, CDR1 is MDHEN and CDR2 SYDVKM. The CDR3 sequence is CASSRGYTGELFF. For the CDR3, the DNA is TGTGCCAGTTCCAGGGGATACACCGGGGAGCTGTTTTTT.

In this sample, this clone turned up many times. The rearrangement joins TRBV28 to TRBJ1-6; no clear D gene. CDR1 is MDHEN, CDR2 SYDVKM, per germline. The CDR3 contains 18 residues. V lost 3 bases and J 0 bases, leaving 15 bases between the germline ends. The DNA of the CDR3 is TGTGCCAGCAGTTTCCCTAGTTGGCGCAGCTCCTATAATTCACCCCTCCACTTT. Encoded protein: CASSFPSWRSSYNSPLHF.

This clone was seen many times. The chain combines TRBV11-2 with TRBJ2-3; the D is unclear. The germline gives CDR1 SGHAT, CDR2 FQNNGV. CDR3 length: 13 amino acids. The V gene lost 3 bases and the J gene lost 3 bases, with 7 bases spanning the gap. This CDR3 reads CASSFDRTDTQYF. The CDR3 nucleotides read TGTGCCAGCAGCTTTGATAGAACAGATACGCAGTATTTT.

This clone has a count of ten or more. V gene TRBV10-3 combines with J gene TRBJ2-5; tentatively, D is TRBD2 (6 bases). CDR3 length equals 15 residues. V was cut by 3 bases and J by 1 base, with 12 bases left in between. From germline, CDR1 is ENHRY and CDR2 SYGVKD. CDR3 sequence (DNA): TGTGCCATCAGTGAAAATAGCGGTACCCAAGAGACCCAGTACTTC. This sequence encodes CAISENSGTQETQYF.

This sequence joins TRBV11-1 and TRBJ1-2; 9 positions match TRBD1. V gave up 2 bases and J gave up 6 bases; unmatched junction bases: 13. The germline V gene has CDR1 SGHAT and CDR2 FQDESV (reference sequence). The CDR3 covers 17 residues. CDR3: CASSLPRPGQGTDGYTF. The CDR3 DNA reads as TGTGCCAGCAGCTTACCAAGACCGGGACAGGGTACAGATGGCTACACCTTC.

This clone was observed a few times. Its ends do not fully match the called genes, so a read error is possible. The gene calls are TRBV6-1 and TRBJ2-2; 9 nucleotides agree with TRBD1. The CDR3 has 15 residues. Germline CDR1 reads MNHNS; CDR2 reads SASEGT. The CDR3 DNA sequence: TGTGCCAGCAGCACTGGACAGGGGTTTAACGGGGATCTGTTTTTT. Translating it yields CASSTGQGFNGDLFF.